Below are 10 T cell receptor beta chains sequenced from a single sample in a study of T cell changes during pregnancy in multiple sclerosis. The data were produced by immunoSEQ multiplex PCR, yet TCRdb's version contains in-frame clones alone and is incomplete. This sample has some 70,000 clones, with roughly nine tenths found just once. Sequences were derived from CD8+ T cells from peripheral blood mononuclear cells, sampled before pregnancy. Receptors were obtained from a female donor with multiple sclerosis, enrolled in a pregnancy study.

This clone was found once. The CDR3 loop reads CASSVAGQLAGELMETQYF. CDR3 coding DNA: TGTGCCAGCAGCGTAGCAGGGCAGCTAGCGGGGGAGCTAATGGAGACCCAGTACTTC. This chain connects TRBV9 to TRBJ2-5, with 10 positions matching TRBD2. The CDR3 loop spans 19 amino acids. Trimming cost V 0 bases and J 5 bases; bases outside gene matches: 16. The germline gives CDR1 SGDLS, CDR2 YYNGEE.

This chain links TRBV7-2 with TRBJ1-2; D perhaps matches TRBD1 (5 bases). The CDR3 runs 14 residues. V lost 5 bases and J lost 4, with 14 bases in between. The germline V gene has CDR1 SGHTA and CDR2 FQGNSA. In DNA, the CDR3 is TGTGCCAGCAGCGATCGTTCAGGGTTCTATGGCTACACCTTC. Translating gives CASSDRSGFYGYTF.

The V gene is TRBV27, the J gene TRBJ2-7; D not resolved. CDR1 and CDR2 from the germline V gene are MNHEY and SMNVEV (reference sequence). The CDR3 loop spans 15 amino acids. The V end was cut by 2 bases, the J end by 2 bases, with 13 bases between. Written as DNA, the CDR3 is TGTGCCAGCAGTTTAGGTGTAGAACTCCCCTACGAGCAGTACTTC. Encoded protein: CASSLGVELPYEQYF.

This clone appeared a few times. CDR3 sequence (DNA): TGCAGTGCTAGTACCATGAGTAAAGCTTTCTTT. Amino acids: CSASTMSKAFF. This rearrangement joins TRBV20-1 to TRBJ1-1; D unresolved. CDR3 length equals 11 residues. Trimming took 3 bases from V and 9 from J, leaving 11 bases between them. Germline V gene lookup returns CDR1 DFQATT and CDR2 SNEGSKA (reference sequence).

This chain joins TRBV7-6 and TRBJ2-7, with 7 bases identical to TRBD2. Germline V CDR1 and CDR2: SGHVS, FNYEAQ. The CDR3 contains 13 residues. Trimming cost V 2 bases and J 4 bases; bases outside gene matches: 2. CDR3 amino acids: CASSLSGDYEQYF. The CDR3 DNA reads as TGTGCCAGCAGCTTAAGCGGGGATTACGAGCAGTACTTC.

The rearrangement joins TRBV11-3 to TRBJ1-2; maybe TRBD1 (5 bases). V gave up 3 bases and J gave up 0 bases, with 14 bases separating them. The germline CDR1 and CDR2 sequences are SGHNT and YENEEA. The CDR3 is 16 residues long. Here the CDR3 reads CASSLFQGSPNYGYTF. The CDR3 coding sequence is TGTGCCAGCAGCTTGTTTCAGGGATCTCCTAACTATGGCTACACCTTC.

The chain combines TRBV7-8 with TRBJ2-7, with 9 bases that match TRBD2. Germline CDR1 and CDR2: SGHVS and FQNEAQ. There are 14 residues in the CDR3. V shed 5 bases and J 4 bases; nucleotides not matched to a gene: 6. CDR3 in DNA: TGTGCCAGCAGCCCGAGCGGGGGGATATACGAGCAGTACTTC. Translating it yields CASSPSGGIYEQYF. Based on the CDR3 plus reference TRBV7-8 and TRBJ2-7, the full variable domain is GAGVSQSPRYKVAKRGQDVALRCDPISGHVSLFWYQQALGQGPEFLTYFQNEAQLDKSGLPSDRFFAERPEGSVSTLKIQRTQQEDSAVYLCASSPSGGIYEQYFGPGTRLTVT.

The chain uses TRBV9 and TRBJ2-4, with a tentative D call TRBD1 (6 bases). Trimming pared 4 bases from V and 3 bases from J, leaving 11 bases between. Germline V lookup: CDR1 SGDLS, CDR2 YYNGEE. The CDR3 has 14 amino acids. The CDR3 DNA reads as TGTGCCAGCAGCTCCCGGGACATCAAAAACATTCAGTACTTC. Translation gives CASSSRDIKNIQYF.

The rearrangement joins TRBV7-6 to TRBJ2-2; 10 nucleotides match TRBD2. V lost 5 bases and J lost 2; bases outside the gene matches: 8. This CDR3 region has 17 residues. CDR1 and CDR2 from the germline V gene are SGHVS and FNYEAQ. As DNA, the CDR3 is TGTGCCAGCAGCGCCAGGCTAGCGGGGGATAACACCGGGGAGCTGTTTTTT. It specifies CASSARLAGDNTGELFF.

This chain links TRBV27 with TRBJ2-5; D is uncertain. The V and J ends lost 5 bases and 0 bases respectively, with 16 bases between them. Per the germline V gene, CDR1 is MNHEY and CDR2 is SMNVEV (reference sequence). The length of the CDR3 is 16 residues. CDR3 DNA sequence: TGTGCCAGCAGTAGCTTTGGAGAAAAGTACCAAGAGACCCAGTACTTC. This gives the protein CASSSFGEKYQETQYF.